The 8 T cell receptor beta chains listed next were all sequenced from one sample in a study of cytomegalovirus exposure and HLA in healthy donors. The PCR used 60 Vbeta and 13 Jbeta primers. Profiled with immunoSEQ multiplex PCR; TCRdb holds only in-frame clones, not every one. The data show about 110,000 clones, roughly three quarters seen once. Input material: PBMCs. These TCRs come from a woman aged 18-35 years in good health and CMV-seropositive.

This rearrangement joins TRBV28 to TRBJ2-1; 9 bases are shared with TRBD2. The CDR3 covers 15 residues. Per the germline V gene, CDR1 is MDHEN and CDR2 is SYDVKM. V was clipped by 7 bases and J by 7 bases; unmatched bases: 11. CDR3 protein: CASTLSGRSWNEQFF. In DNA, the CDR3 is TGTGCCAGCACCCTCAGCGGGAGGTCTTGGAATGAGCAGTTCTTC. The full variable domain, rest sourced from reference TRBV28 and TRBJ2-1, is DVKVTQSSRYLVKRTGEKVFLECVQDMDHENMFWYRQDPGLGLRLIYFSYDVKMKEKGDIPEGYSVSREKKERFSLILESASTNQTSMYLCASTLSGRSWNEQFFGPGTRLTVL.

The rearrangement links TRBV11-3 to TRBJ2-5; 10 positions agree with TRBD2. The J call may be mistaken, given a closer DNA end match to TRBJ2-7. Germline lookup yields CDR1 SGHNT and CDR2 YENEEA. This CDR3 contains 14 residues. CDR3 bases: TGTGCCAGCAATCAAGCGGGGGGGGCCTACGAGCAGTACTTC. Translated: CASNQAGGAYEQYF.

This sequence joins TRBV30 and TRBJ1-2, with 9 bases that match TRBD1. CDR1 and CDR2 (germline): GTSNPN, SVGIG (reference sequence). V was pared by 7 bases and J by 1 base, with 4 bases of the junction left unmatched. This CDR3 is 13 amino acids long. This CDR3 is CALPGQGNYGYTF. As DNA, the CDR3 is TGTGCCTTGCCGGGACAGGGTAACTATGGCTACACCTTC.

The chain employs TRBV2 and TRBJ1-5, with D perhaps TRBD1 (6 bases). The V and J ends lost 4 bases and 13 bases respectively, with 11 bases between them. The germline V gene encodes CDR1 SNHLY and CDR2 FYNNEI. The CDR3 runs to 11 residues. The CDR3 sequence is CASSVQGSQHF. CDR3 bases: TGTGCCAGCAGTGTACAGGGCTCTCAGCATTTT.

This chain links TRBV20-1 with TRBJ1-1; tentatively, D is TRBD1 (5 bases). The germline V and J ends were trimmed by 8 bases and 4 bases, with 11 bases remaining between them. The CDR3 runs to 11 residues. Germline V CDR1 and CDR2: DFQATT, SNEGSKA (reference sequence). DNA for the CDR3: TGCAGTCCCCAGGGCGGCACTGAAGCTTTCTTT. Translating it yields CSPQGGTEAFF.

The sample holds a few counts of this clone. One end of the junction is discordant with germline, which a read error may explain. The chain uses TRBV29-1 and TRBJ1-2, with D unresolved. The CDR3 length is 11 residues. Germline loops: CDR1 SQVTM, CDR2 ANQGSEA. This CDR3 reads CSVGEHYGYSF. The CDR3 DNA follows: TGCAGCGTTGGAGAGCACTATGGCTACTCCTTC. The full variable domain, with the rest looked up from reference TRBV29-1 and TRBJ1-2, is SAVISQKPSRDICQRGTSLTIQCQVDSQVTMMFWYRQQPGQSLTLIATANQGSEATYESGFVIDKFPISRPNLTFSTLTVSNMSPEDSSIYLCSVGEHYGYSFGSGTRLTVV.

This sequence joins TRBV6-5 and TRBJ2-5, with unresolved D. The V end lost 11 bases, the J end lost 2 bases, and 15 bases lay between the germline ends. Germline lookup yields CDR1 MNHEY and CDR2 SVGAGI. This CDR3 spans 13 amino acids. The CDR3 reads CAAFQRPQETQYF. In DNA, the CDR3 is TGTGCCGCCTTTCAGCGTCCTCAAGAGACCCAGTACTTC.

This clone was observed once. The sample carries other DNA sequences with the same CDR3. This chain links TRBV9 with TRBJ1-5; D perhaps matches TRBD1 (5 bases). In germline, CDR1 is SGDLS, CDR2 YYNGEE. The CDR3 sequence is 13 residues long. V lost 0 bases to trimming and J lost 5 bases, with 6 bases between them. The CDR3 is CASSVEGDQPQHF. CDR3 coding DNA: TGTGCCAGCAGCGTAGAAGGGGATCAGCCCCAGCATTTT.